The clone carrying this TCR beta chain was seen more than once but under ten times. Antigen unknown. Of the isolated RNA, all was reverse transcribed, and so the sequenced material was expressed TCRB transcripts. Repertoires were generated with immunoSEQ multiplex PCR, while TCRdb's copy carries only in-frame clones and drops some. In the table there are 640,000 or so clones, 13% of which are singletons. The entry originates in a study of beta chain features in type 1 diabetes. Study results and caveats: There was a moderate but significant shortening of TCRB CDR3s in all four CD4+ subsets of Type 1 diabetes patients. Within patients, naive, central memory and Treg TCRB repertoires seemed more similar than within healthy donors. VDJ junctions from type 1 diabetes patients carried fewer insertions and larger deletions.

Via the markers CD45RO/CCR7/CD25/CD127/CD95/CD27, stem cell-like memory, regulatory, central memory and naive CD4+ cells were sorted. The sequence was obtained from a man between 18 and 35 years old with type 1 diabetes. Input material: naive CD4+ T cells from blood.

The CDR3: CASSPTGLHGYTF. The CDR3 nucleotides are TGTGCCAGCAGCCCGACAGGGTTGCATGGCTACACCTTC. This chain connects TRBV7-2 to TRBJ1-2, with 7 positions matching TRBD1. The CDR3 is 13 amino acids. From germline, CDR1 is SGHTA and CDR2 FQGNSA. V lost 5 bases, J lost 6 bases, and 6 bases stayed unmatched.